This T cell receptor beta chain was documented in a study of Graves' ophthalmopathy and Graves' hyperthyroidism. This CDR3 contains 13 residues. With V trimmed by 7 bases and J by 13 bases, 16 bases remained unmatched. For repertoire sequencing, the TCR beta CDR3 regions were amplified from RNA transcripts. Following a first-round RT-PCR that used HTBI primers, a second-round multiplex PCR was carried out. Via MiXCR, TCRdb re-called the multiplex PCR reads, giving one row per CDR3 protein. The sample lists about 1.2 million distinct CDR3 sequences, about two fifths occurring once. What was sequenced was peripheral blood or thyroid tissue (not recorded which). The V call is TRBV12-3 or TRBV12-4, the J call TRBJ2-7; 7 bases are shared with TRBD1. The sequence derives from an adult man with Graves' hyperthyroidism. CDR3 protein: CASKVDRVYERYF. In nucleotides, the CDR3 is TGTGCCAGCAAAGTCGACAGGGTCTACGAGCGTTACTTC.